The T cell receptor (beta chain) under discussion was sequenced for a study of shared clonotypes between healthy human individuals. Study findings and constraints: The naive CD4 repertoires of a handful of donors were compared, and approximately 5.3% of clonotypes were shared.

The V gene's germline CDR1 is MNHEY and CDR2 SMNVEV (reference sequence). V lost 5 bases and J lost 2, with 16 bases in between. The CDR3 spans 16 residues. The assay ran at deep level. Measured with immunoSEQ multiplex PCR; TCRdb has only the in-frame clones, and not every one. In the table there are about 960,000 clones, over 75% of which are singletons. CD4+ cells yielded CD45RA+ naive and CD45RA-negative memory subsets. On this clone: Its antigen is still unknown.

This receptor was taken from a man in his late teens or twenties in good health. Material for sequencing was memory CD4+ T cells sorted from blood. Subset denoted: CD45RA-negative fraction. The rearrangement joins TRBV27 to TRBJ1-3; weak D call: TRBD1 (6 bases). The CDR3 bases are TGTGCCAGCAGTCCCAACGTCGGACAGACTGGAAACACCATATATTTT. It specifies CASSPNVGQTGNTIYF.